This T cell receptor (beta chain) comes out of a study of early T cells in non-severe SARS-CoV-2 infection. Trimming removed 4 bases at V and 3 bases at J, with 12 bases between. The CDR3 runs 14 residues. Germline CDR1 MNHEY, CDR2 SMNVEV (reference sequence). This clonotype has more than one count but fewer than ten. TCRdb re-called the 5' RACE reads through MiXCR, storing one row per CDR3 protein. There are 48,000 or so distinct CDR3 sequences in the sample; roughly an eighth occur only once, and about 10% lies in the top ten. The source is an adult who was a healthcare worker with PCR-confirmed SARS-CoV-2 infection or an uninfected control (not recorded which). This rearrangement joins TRBV27 to TRBJ1-1; no clear D. Sample: whole blood. CDR3 in DNA: TGTGCCAGCAGTTCCACGTGGCAGGACACTGAAGCTTTCTTT. It translates to CASSSTWQDTEAFF.